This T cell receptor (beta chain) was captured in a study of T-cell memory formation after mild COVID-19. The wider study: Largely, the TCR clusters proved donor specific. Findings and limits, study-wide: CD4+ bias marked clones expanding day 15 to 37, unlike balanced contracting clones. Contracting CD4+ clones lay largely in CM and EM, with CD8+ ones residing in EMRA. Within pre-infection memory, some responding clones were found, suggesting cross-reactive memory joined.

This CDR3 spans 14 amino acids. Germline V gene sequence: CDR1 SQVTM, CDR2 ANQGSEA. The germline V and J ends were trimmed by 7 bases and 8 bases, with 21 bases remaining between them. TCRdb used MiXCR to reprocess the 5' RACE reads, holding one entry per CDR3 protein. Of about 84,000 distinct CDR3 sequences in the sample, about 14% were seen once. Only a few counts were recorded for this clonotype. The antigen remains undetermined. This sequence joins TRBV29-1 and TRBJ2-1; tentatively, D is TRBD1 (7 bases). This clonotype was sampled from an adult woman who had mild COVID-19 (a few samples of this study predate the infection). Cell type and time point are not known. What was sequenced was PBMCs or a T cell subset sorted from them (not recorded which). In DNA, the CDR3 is TGCAGCGCCAAACGGTTCCAGGGGGGAGATGAGCAGTTCTTC. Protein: CSAKRFQGGDEQFF.